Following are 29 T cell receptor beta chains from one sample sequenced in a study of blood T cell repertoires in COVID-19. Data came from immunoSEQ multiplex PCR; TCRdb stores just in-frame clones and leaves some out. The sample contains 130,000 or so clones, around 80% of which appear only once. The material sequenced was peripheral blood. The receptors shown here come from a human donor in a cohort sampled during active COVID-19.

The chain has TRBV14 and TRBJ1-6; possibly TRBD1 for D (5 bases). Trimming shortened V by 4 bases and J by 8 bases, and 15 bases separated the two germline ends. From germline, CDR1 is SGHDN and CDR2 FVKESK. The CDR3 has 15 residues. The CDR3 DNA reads TGTGCCAGCAGCCCACGGGGGTTGAAGGATTCACCCCTCCACTTT. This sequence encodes CASSPRGLKDSPLHF. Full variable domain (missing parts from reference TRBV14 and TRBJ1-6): EAGVTQFPSHSVIEKGQTVTLRCDPISGHDNLYWYRRVMGKEIKFLLHFVKESKQDESGMPNNRFLAERTGGTYSTLKVQPAELEDSGVYFCASSPRGLKDSPLHFGNGTRLTVT.

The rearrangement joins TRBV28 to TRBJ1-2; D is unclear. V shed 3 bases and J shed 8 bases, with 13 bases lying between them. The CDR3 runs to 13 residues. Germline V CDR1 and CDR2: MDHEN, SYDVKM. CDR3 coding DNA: TGTGCCAGCAGTTTGGGAGACTTCCGAGGCTACACCTTC. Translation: CASSLGDFRGYTF.

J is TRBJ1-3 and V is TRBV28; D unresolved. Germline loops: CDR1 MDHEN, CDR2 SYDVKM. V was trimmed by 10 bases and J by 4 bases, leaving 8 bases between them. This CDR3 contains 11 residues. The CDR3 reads CATTVGNTIYF. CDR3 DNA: TGTGCCACCACTGTGGGAAACACCATATATTTT.

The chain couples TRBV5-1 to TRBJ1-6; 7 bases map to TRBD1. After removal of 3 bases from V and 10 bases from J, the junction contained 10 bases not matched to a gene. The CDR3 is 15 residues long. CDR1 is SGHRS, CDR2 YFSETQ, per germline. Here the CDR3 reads CASSWTTGEESPLHF. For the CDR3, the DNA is TGCGCCAGCAGCTGGACCACAGGGGAGGAATCACCCCTCCACTTT.

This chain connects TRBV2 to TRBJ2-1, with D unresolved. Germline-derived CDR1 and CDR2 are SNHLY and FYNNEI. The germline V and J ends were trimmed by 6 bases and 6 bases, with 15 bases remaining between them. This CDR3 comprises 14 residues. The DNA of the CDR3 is TGTGCCAGCAGCGCGGTGCTCGCTAGCAATGAGCAGTTCTTC. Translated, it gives CASSAVLASNEQFF.

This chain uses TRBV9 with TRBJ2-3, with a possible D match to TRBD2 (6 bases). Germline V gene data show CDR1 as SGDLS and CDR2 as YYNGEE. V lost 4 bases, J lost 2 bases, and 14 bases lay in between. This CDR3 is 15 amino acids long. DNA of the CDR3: TGTGCCAGCAGCCCCTTTGCGGGGCCCACAGATACGCAGTATTTT. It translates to CASSPFAGPTDTQYF. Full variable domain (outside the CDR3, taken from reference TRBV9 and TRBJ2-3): DSGVTQTPKHLITATGQRVTLRCSPRSGDLSVYWYQQSLDQGLQFLIQYYNGEERAKGNILERFSAQQFPDLHSELNLSSLELGDSALYFCASSPFAGPTDTQYFGPGTRLTVL.

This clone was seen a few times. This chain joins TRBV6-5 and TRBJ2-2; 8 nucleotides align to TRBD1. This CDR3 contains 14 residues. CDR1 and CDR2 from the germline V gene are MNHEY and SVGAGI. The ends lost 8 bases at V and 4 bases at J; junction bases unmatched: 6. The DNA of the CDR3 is TGTGCCAGCGCTAAGACAGGGGTCACCGGGGAGCTGTTTTTT. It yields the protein CASAKTGVTGELFF.

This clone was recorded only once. The CDR3 reads CASMVGTPTSSYEQYF. The CDR3 DNA reads as TGTGCCAGCATGGTAGGGACACCTACCTCCTCCTACGAGCAGTACTTC. The V and J genes are TRBV2 and TRBJ2-7; D possibly corresponds to TRBD1 (6 bases). The CDR3 has 16 residues. The germline V and J ends were trimmed by 7 bases and 0 bases, with 19 bases remaining between them. Per germline, CDR1 SNHLY and CDR2 FYNNEI.

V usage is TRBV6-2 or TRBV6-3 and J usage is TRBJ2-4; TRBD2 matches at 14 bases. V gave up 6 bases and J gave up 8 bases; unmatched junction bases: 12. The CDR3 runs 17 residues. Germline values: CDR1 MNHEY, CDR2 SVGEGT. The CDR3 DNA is TGTGCCAGCAGCCCTAACCCGACTAGCGGGGGGGCGGACATTCAGTACTTC. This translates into CASSPNPTSGGADIQYF.

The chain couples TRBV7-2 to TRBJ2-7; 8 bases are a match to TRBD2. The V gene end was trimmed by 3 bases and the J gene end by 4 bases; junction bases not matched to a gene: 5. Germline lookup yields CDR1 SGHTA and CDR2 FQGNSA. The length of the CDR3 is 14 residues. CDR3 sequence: CASSFDGGAYEQYF. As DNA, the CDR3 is TGTGCCAGCAGCTTCGACGGGGGGGCATACGAGCAGTACTTC.

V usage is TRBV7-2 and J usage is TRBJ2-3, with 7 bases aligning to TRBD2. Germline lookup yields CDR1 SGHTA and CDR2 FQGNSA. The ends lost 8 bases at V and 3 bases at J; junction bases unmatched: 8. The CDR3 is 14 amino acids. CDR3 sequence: CASSTGAGTDTQYF. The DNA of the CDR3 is TGTGCCAGCTCCACCGGAGCGGGGACAGATACGCAGTATTTT.

Written as DNA, the CDR3 is TGCGCCAGCAGCGACAGGGGGAAAACCGGGGAGCTGTTTTTT. As protein: CASSDRGKTGELFF. The chain links TRBV4-1 to TRBJ2-2, with 9 bases that match TRBD1. The trim removed 5 bases at V and 5 bases at J, leaving 3 bases unmatched. Looked up from germline, CDR1 is MGHRA and CDR2 is YSYEKL. The CDR3 has 14 amino acids.

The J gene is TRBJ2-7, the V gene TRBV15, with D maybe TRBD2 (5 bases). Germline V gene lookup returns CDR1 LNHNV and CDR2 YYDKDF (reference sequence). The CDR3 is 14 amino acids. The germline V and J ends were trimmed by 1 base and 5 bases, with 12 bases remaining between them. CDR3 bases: TGTGCCACCAGCAGAGTGGGAGCTCTGAACGAGCAGTACTTC. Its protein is CATSRVGALNEQYF.

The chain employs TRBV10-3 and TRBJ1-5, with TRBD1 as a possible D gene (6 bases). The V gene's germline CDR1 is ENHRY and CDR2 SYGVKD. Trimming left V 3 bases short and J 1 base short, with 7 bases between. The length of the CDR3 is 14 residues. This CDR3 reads CAISEGQSNQPQHF. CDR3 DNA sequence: TGTGCCATCAGTGAAGGACAGAGCAATCAGCCCCAGCATTTT.

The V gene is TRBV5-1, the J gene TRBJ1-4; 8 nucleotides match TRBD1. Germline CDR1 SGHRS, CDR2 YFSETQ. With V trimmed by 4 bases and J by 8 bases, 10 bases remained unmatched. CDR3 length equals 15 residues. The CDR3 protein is CASSTTGGLGEKLFF. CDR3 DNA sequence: TGCGCCAGCAGCACTACAGGGGGGTTGGGAGAAAAACTGTTTTTT. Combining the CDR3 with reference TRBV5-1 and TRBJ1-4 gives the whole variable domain KAGVTQTPRYLIKTRGQQVTLSCSPISGHRSVSWYQQTPGQGLQFLFEYFSETQRNKGNFPGRFSGRQFSNSRSEMNVSTLELGDSALYLCASSTTGGLGEKLFFGSGTQLSVL.

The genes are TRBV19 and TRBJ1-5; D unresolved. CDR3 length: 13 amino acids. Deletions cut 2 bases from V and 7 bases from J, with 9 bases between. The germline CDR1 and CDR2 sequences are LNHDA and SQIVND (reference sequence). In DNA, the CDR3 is TGTGCCAGTAGTATAAATCTCAGGCAGCCCCAGCATTTT. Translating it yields CASSINLRQPQHF.

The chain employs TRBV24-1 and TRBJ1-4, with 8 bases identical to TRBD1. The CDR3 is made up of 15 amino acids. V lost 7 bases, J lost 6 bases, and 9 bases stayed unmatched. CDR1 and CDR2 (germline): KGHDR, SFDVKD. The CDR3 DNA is TGTGCCACCAGCCAAGGACAGGGAGGTGATGAAAAACTGTTTTTT. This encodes CATSQGQGGDEKLFF.

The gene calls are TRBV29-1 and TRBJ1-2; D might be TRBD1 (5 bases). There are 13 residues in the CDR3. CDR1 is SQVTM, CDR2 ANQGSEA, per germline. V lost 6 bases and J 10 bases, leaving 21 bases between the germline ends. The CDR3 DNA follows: TGCAGCGTGGGGGACTCTCGTATGCTCCCCTACACCTTC. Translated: CSVGDSRMLPYTF. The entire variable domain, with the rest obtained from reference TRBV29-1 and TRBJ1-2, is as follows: SAVISQKPSRDICQRGTSLTIQCQVDSQVTMMFWYRQQPGQSLTLIATANQGSEATYESGFVIDKFPISRPNLTFSTLTVSNMSPEDSSIYLCSVGDSRMLPYTFGSGTRLTVV.

DNA of the CDR3: TGTGCCAGCAGTTACTCGAGAGGATATGAGCAGTTCTTC. Residues: CASSYSRGYEQFF. This chain links TRBV6-5 with TRBJ2-1; no definite D call. The V end lost 0 bases, the J end lost 8 bases, and 8 bases lay between the germline ends. The CDR3 is 13 amino acids. Germline-derived CDR1 and CDR2 are MNHEY and SVGAGI.

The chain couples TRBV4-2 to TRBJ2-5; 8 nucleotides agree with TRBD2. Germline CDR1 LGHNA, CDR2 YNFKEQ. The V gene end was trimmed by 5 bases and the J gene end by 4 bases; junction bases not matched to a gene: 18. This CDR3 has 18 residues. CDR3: CASSARSYQAGEGETQYF. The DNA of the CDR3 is TGTGCCAGCAGCGCCCGTTCCTATCAAGCGGGGGAGGGAGAGACCCAGTACTTC.

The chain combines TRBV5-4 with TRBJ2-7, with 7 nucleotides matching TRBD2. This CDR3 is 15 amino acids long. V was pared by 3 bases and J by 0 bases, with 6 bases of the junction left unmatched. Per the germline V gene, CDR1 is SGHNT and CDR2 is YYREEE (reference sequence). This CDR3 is CASSWTSTNSYEQYF. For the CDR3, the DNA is TGTGCCAGCAGCTGGACTAGTACGAACTCCTACGAGCAGTACTTC.

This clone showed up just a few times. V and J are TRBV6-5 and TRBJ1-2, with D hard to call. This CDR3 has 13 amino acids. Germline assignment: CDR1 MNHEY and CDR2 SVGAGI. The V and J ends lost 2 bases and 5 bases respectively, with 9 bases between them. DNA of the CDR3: TGTGCCAGCAGTTACGGGCCAGAGTATGGCTACACCTTC. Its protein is CASSYGPEYGYTF.

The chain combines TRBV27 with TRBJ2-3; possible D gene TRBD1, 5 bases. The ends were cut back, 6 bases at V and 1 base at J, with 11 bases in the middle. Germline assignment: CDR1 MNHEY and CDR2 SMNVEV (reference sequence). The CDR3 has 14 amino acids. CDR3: CASSFGRGTDTQYF. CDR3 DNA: TGTGCCAGCAGCTTCGGCAGGGGCACAGATACGCAGTATTTT.

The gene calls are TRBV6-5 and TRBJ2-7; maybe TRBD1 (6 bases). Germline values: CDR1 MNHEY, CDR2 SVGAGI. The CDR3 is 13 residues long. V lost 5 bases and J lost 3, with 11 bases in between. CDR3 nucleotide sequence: TGTGCCAGCAGTACTGGACAGAACTACGAGCAGTACTTC. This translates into CASSTGQNYEQYF.

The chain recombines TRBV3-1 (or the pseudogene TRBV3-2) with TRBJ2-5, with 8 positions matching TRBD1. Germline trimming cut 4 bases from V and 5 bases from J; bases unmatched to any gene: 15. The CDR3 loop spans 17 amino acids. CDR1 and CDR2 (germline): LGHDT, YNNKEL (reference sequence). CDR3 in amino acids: CASSLPPGTGRPETQYF. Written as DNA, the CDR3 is TGTGCCAGCAGCCTCCCCCCGGGGACAGGTCGACCGGAGACCCAGTACTTC.

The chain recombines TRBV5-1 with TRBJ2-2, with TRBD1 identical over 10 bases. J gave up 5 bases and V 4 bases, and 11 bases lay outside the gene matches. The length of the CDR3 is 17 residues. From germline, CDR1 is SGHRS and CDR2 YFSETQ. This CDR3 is CASSGLRDRGVTGELFF. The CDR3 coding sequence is TGCGCCAGCAGCGGACTCCGGGACAGGGGAGTTACCGGGGAGCTGTTTTTT.

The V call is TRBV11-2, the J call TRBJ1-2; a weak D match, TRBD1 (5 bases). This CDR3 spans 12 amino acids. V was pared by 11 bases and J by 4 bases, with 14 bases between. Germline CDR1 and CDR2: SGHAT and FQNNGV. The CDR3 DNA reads TGTGCCGCGGGTCCCGGGGGCTATGGCTACACCTTC. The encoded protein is CAAGPGGYGYTF.

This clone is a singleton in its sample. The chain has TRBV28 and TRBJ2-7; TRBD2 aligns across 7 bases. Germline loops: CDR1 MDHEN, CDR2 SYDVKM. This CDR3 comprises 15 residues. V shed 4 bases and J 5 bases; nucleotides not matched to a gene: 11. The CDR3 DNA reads TGTGCCAGCAGTTCCGGCCGGGACTATCACCACGAGCAGTACTTC. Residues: CASSSGRDYHHEQYF.

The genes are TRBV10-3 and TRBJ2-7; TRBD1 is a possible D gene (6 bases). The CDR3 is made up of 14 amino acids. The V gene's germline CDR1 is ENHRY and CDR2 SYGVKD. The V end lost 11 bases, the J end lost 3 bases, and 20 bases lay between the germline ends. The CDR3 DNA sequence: TGTGCCTCATCTCACGGACAGACGGACTACGAGCAGTACTTC. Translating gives CASSHGQTDYEQYF.